This T cell receptor (beta chain) was recorded in a study of blood T cell repertoires in COVID-19. The germline V gene encodes CDR1 SNHLY and CDR2 FYNNEI. This CDR3 region has 14 residues. V dropped 6 bases and J dropped 12; count of bases not matched to a gene: 16. Only in-frame clones appear in the TCRdb table, and some are missing; sequencing was by immunoSEQ multiplex PCR. Among 150,000 to 190,000 clones, about 85% were seen once, and the ten largest hold roughly 2.2%. The rearrangement uses TRBV2 and TRBJ1-1; 7 bases line up with TRBD1. Specimen: peripheral blood. The TCR originated in a woman aged 70-85 years with acute or convalescent COVID-19. CDR3 loop: CASRRRSEGAETFF. CDR3 DNA: TGTGCCAGCAGGAGGAGGAGTGAGGGGGCGGAAACTTTCTTT. The variable domain in full, with the rest retrieved from reference TRBV2 and TRBJ1-1, is EPEVTQTPSHQVTQMGQEVILRCVPISNHLYFYWYRQILGQKVEFLVSFYNNEISEKSEIFDDQFSVERPDGSNFTLKIRSTKLEDSAMYFCASRRRSEGAETFFGQGTRLTVV.